This T cell receptor (beta chain) was observed in a study of blood T cells in healthy people across ages. Findings and limits, study-wide: Measured against age, TCR beta diversity per million T cells decreased in a roughly linear manner.

Combining a sample-barcoded 5' primer with a J-beta primer mix, a second PCR ran for about 7 to 11 cycles. TCRdb ran MiXCR on the 5' RACE reads and lists one entry per CDR3 protein. Found here are about 640,000 distinct CDR3 sequences, roughly 58% of them singletons; the top ten hold around 37%. The sample holds a few counts of this clonotype. What it binds is not known. From germline, CDR1 is SGHDT and CDR2 YYEEEE. The CDR3 extends over 15 amino acids. Trimming shortened V by 0 bases and J by 4 bases, and 13 bases separated the two germline ends. Donation came from healthy Caucasian individuals in Russia who were aged about 6 to 100. Every sample had a minimum of 6.5 million PBMCs isolated.

This receptor was identified in a man between 60 and 75 years old in good health. The chain combines TRBV5-6 with TRBJ2-5; either TRBD1 or TRBD2 may fit D (5 bases each). Material: blood. CDR3 residues: CASSLGPRGGETQYF. CDR3 sequence (DNA): TGTGCCAGCAGCTTGGGTCCTCGTGGGGGAGAGACCCAGTACTTC.